This T cell receptor beta chain was identified during a study of blood T cells in healthy people across ages (dated by TCRdb to between 2015 and 2017). Study-level background: In model experiments, roughly one uniquely barcoded TCR beta cDNA molecule per two T cells was captured by template switching. Age-related changes in TCR beta repertoire diversity were measured in the study by deep sequencing normalized with unique cDNA molecular identifiers. Four age groups were formed from the donors: young (average roughly 15 years), middle-aged (just under 40), aged (62) and long-lived (around 82). The study analyzed two additional independent replicas of 1 million unique cDNA reads from the same blood draw for two donors, one aged 18 to 30 and one aged 80 or older. To avoid experimental bias, donors of different ages were distributed randomly across sequencing lanes. General conclusions and limits of the study: Observed TCR beta diversity per million T cells fell roughly linearly with age, and a significant reduction was already apparent by age around 40. There was a strong correlation between observed TCR beta diversity and the percentage of naive T cells measured by flow cytometry. The CMV infection status of donors was not known, potentially confounding age-related changes in expanded clonotypes. Estimates of total diversity from one million sequenced T cells were regarded as lower bounds and underestimates. Compared with the aged group, the long-lived group had more naive CD4+ T cells, fewer expanded clones and increased TCR diversity, suggesting age selection. Since profiling was done on bulk unsorted PBMCs, naive and antigen-experienced compartments could not be conclusively compared.

The library came from 5' RACE. Instrument on record: Illumina HiSeq 2500. A second PCR of about 6 to 11 cycles was run with a J-beta primer mix and a sample-barcoded 5' primer. A template-switch 5' adaptor carrying 12 random nucleotides introduced a unique molecular identifier onto each TCR beta cDNA molecule. Each sample yielded at least 3 million CDR3-containing paired-end reads. All of the RNA was converted into first-strand cDNA using the Mint cDNA synthesis kit, with a TRBC-specific oligonucleotide serving as the primer. After uracil-DNA glycosylase treatment, a first 18-cycle PCR used universal primers M1SS and BC2_uni_R on all cDNA. Per the original workflow: Each sample was normalized by randomly selecting 1 million high-quality reads, each carrying a distinct molecular identifier. Reads with shared molecular identifiers were discarded instead of being binned into consensus sequences. CDR3 identification, clonotype clustering and error correction used MiTCR with a Q25 quality threshold and the strictest error-elimination algorithm. A nonparametric unseen species model using Euler transformation provided a lower-bound estimate of total TCR beta diversity. Clones were called with MiXCR by TCRdb after fastp trimmed the public reads at Q25, and only in-frame beta chains were retained. Each CDR3 protein appears once, grouped with its most common genes and DNA. What appears here as the V and J calls and clone size reflects TCRdb's work, not the paper's. Present in this sample are 1.5 million to 2 million distinct CDR3 sequences, over 25% of which were seen just once. The top ten clones comprise 7.7% of the sample.

Systemically healthy Caucasian individuals from Russia, over 30 in total and aged about 6 to 100 years, were included as donors. Each donor gave roughly 11 milliliters of peripheral blood, drawn into EDTA-treated Vacutainer tubes. PBMCs were isolated by Ficoll-Paque density-gradient centrifugation, with at least 6 million obtained per sample. Total RNA, at least 5.5 micrograms per sample, was extracted from PBMCs with Trizol reagent. The percentages of naive CD45RAhigh/CD27high T cells were determined by flow cytometry on a PBMC aliquot from every donor. CDR1 and CDR2, per the germline V gene, are MNHEY and SVGAGI. The CDR3 measures 15 amino acids from cysteine to phenylalanine. Of all the DNA, just the CDR3 is kept, 45 bases in frame from base 1. A distance of 18 bases separates the germline ends of V and J, which lose 6 bases and 3 bases respectively. On this clonotype: The antigen this receptor binds is unknown. No quality values exist for individual bases; no much larger clone is one base distant.

The sequence joins TRBV6-5 to TRBJ2-7; the D gene assignment is perhaps TRBD1 or TRBD2, with each matching 5 bases. The sample comprised blood. The sequence came from a woman aged 25 to 39 in good health. The CDR3 region: CASRKTGGLNYEQYF. The DNA sequence is TGTGCCAGCAGAAAAACAGGAGGACTCAACTACGAGCAGTACTTC.